These 18 T cell receptor beta chains were sequenced from one sample in a study of PD-1 blockade in classical Hodgkin lymphoma (TCRdb year 2020). The time point label corresponds to: cycle 4 day 1 (C4D1), after 5 to 7 weeks of nivolumab. Relapse after autologous stem cell transplantation had occurred in all trial patients, and cohorts A, B and C were distinguished by prior brentuximab vedotin exposure. The library was produced with the immunoSEQ multiplex PCR assay. In its TCRdb copy, this immuneACCESS table keeps in-frame sequences only and misses some clones. Where compared with another copy, unresolved V genes explain less than half of these, and the others have no known cause. The sample table shows about 50,000 clones, and 90% are seen once. In total, the top ten clones hold over 11% of the sample. This specimen consisted of peripheral blood mononuclear cells (PBMCs), obtained before the fourth cycle of nivolumab. The receptors were gathered from a human donor with classical Hodgkin lymphoma.

V is TRBV6-4 and J is TRBJ1-5; 9 nucleotides line up with TRBD1. The CDR3 has 14 amino acids. From germline, CDR1 is MRHNA and CDR2 SNTAGT. Trimming cost V 5 bases and J 8 bases; bases outside gene matches: 7. CDR3 DNA: TGTGCCAGCAGTCTTACAGGGGGCACGGAGCCCCAGCATTTT. Protein product: CASSLTGGTEPQHF.

The chain carries TRBV5-1 and TRBJ2-7; 8 positions match TRBD2. The CDR3 contains 15 residues. Losses at the gene ends were 6 bases for V and 2 bases for J; bases not matched to a gene: 10. Per the germline V gene, CDR1 is SGHRS and CDR2 is YFSETQ. CDR3 DNA sequence: TGCGCCAGCACCACCCGGGAGGGATCGACCTACGAGCAGTACTTC. Its translation is CASTTREGSTYEQYF.

To note about this clone: One end of the junction fails to match germline, which may point to a read error. This chain connects TRBV7-7 to TRBJ2-1, with D unresolved. This CDR3 is built from 13 residues. The germline V gene has CDR1 SSHAT and CDR2 FNYEAQ (reference sequence). CDR3 sequence (DNA): TGTGCTAGCAGCTTAGACTTGATGGGTGAGCAGTTCTTC. This gives the protein CASSLDLMGEQFF.

The chain couples TRBV11-2 to TRBJ2-3, with 7 bases lining up with TRBD2. Germline V CDR1 and CDR2: SGHAT, FQNNGV. This CDR3 has 11 amino acids. The CDR3 region is CASGNTDTQYF. In DNA, the CDR3 is TGTGCAAGCGGGAACACAGATACGCAGTATTTT.

This chain's CDR3 is CASSLGGQRAGEQYF. CDR3 DNA sequence: TGTGCCAGCAGCTTAGGCGGTCAGCGGGCGGGCGAGCAGTACTTC. The genes are TRBV11-3 and TRBJ2-7; TRBD2 is a possible D gene (6 bases). The CDR3 sequence is 15 residues long. Germline V gene sequence: CDR1 SGHNT, CDR2 YENEEA. V was trimmed by 1 base and J by 6 bases, leaving 16 bases between them. The complete variable domain, with remaining parts taken from reference TRBV11-3 and TRBJ2-7, reads EAGVVQSPRYKIIEKKQPVAFWCNPISGHNTLYWYLQNLGQGPELLIRYENEEAVDDSQLPKDRFSAERLKGVDSTLKIQPAELGDSAVYLCASSLGGQRAGEQYFGPGTRLTVT.

The chain recombines TRBV5-1 with TRBJ1-3, with TRBD1 as a possible D gene (5 bases). Germline lookup yields CDR1 SGHRS and CDR2 YFSETQ. Deletions cut 3 bases from V and 1 base from J, with 11 bases between. The CDR3 consists of 15 residues. The CDR3 region is CASSSGGLSGNTIYF. The CDR3 region has the DNA TGCGCCAGCAGCTCGGGGGGACTTTCTGGAAACACCATATATTTT. Full variable domain (missing parts from reference TRBV5-1 and TRBJ1-3): KAGVTQTPRYLIKTRGQQVTLSCSPISGHRSVSWYQQTPGQGLQFLFEYFSETQRNKGNFPGRFSGRQFSNSRSEMNVSTLELGDSALYLCASSSGGLSGNTIYFGEGSWLTVV.

This chain links TRBV5-6 with TRBJ2-7, with a weak D call TRBD1 (5 bases). This CDR3 contains 17 residues. Trimming removed 3 bases from V and 4 bases from J, with 23 bases in between. CDR1 SGHDT and CDR2 YYEEEE come from the germline V gene. CDR3 sequence (DNA): TGTGCCAGCAGCTGGGCCCCAGACAGCCGCCTCGCGTACGAGCAGTACTTC. Amino acid sequence: CASSWAPDSRLAYEQYF.

V gene TRBV9 combines with J gene TRBJ1-2; a possible D gene is TRBD1 (6 bases). V lost 5 bases to trimming and J lost 8 bases, with 19 bases between them. The CDR3 has 14 amino acids. Per germline, CDR1 SGDLS and CDR2 YYNGEE. CDR3 amino acids: CASRADRRHRGYTF. CDR3 DNA sequence: TGTGCCAGCAGGGCCGACAGGCGGCATCGGGGCTACACCTTC.

The gene calls are TRBV10-2 and TRBJ2-4; D is uncertain. Trimming stripped 11 bases from V and 0 bases from J, with 11 bases between. There are 13 residues in the CDR3. The V gene's germline CDR1 is WSHSY and CDR2 SAAADI. The CDR3 DNA sequence: TGCGCCCCCCACCCGGTAGCCAAAAACATTCAGTACTTC. Amino acid sequence: CAPHPVAKNIQYF.

This chain links TRBV10-3 with TRBJ2-7; perhaps D is TRBD1 or TRBD2 (5 bases each). This CDR3 is built from 14 residues. The germline V gene encodes CDR1 ENHRY and CDR2 SYGVKD. V lost 6 bases to trimming and J lost 2 bases, with 14 bases between them. CDR3 residues: CAISFRDQTYEQYF. The CDR3 coding sequence is TGTGCCATCAGCTTCAGGGACCAAACCTACGAGCAGTACTTC.

V gene TRBV19 combines with J gene TRBJ2-1, with 16 bases identical to TRBD2. This CDR3 spans 19 amino acids. CDR1 LNHDA and CDR2 SQIVND come from the germline V gene (reference sequence). Trimming cost V 5 bases and J 2 bases; bases outside gene matches: 9. The CDR3 nucleotides read TGTGCCAGTAGTTGGCCGGGACTAGCGGGAGGGGGGACCTACAATGAGCAGTTCTTC. It yields the protein CASSWPGLAGGGTYNEQFF.

This rearrangement joins TRBV11-2 to TRBJ2-3; 10 bases are shared with TRBD2. Trimming at V came to 6 bases and at J to 1 base, leaving 16 bases not matched to a gene. Germline values: CDR1 SGHAT, CDR2 FQNNGV. This CDR3 contains 19 residues. For the CDR3, the DNA is TGTGCCAGCAGACTTAGCGGGAGGATTCTTTTTATGGGCACAGATACGCAGTATTTT. This codes for CASRLSGRILFMGTDTQYF.

V usage is TRBV7-9 and J usage is TRBJ2-1; D is possibly TRBD1 (5 bases). CDR1 and CDR2 (germline): SEHNR, FQNEAQ (reference sequence). Trimming took off 5 bases at V and 4 bases at J, with 12 bases between the two ends. The CDR3 runs to 14 residues. The CDR3 sequence: CASSTPNRYNEQFF. The CDR3 coding sequence is TGTGCCAGCAGCACCCCGAACAGGTACAATGAGCAGTTCTTC.

This chain joins TRBV11-2 and TRBJ2-3; 7 nucleotides line up with TRBD2. The CDR3 has 12 residues. The junction had 13 bases not matched to a gene; V was cut back by 7 bases and J by 15 bases. CDR1 SGHAT and CDR2 FQNNGV come from the germline V gene. In DNA form, the CDR3 reads TGTGCCAGCACCTCCCCGTCGGGAGGTTACTATTTT. Protein sequence: CASTSPSGGYYF.

J is TRBJ2-3 and V is TRBV5-1; the D gene is possibly TRBD2 (6 bases). This CDR3 comprises 13 residues. Germline V gene data show CDR1 as SGHRS and CDR2 as YFSETQ. Trimming pared 1 base from V and 3 bases from J, leaving 6 bases between. The CDR3 here is CASSLRETDTQYF. The CDR3, as DNA: TGCGCCAGCAGCTTGCGGGAGACAGATACGCAGTATTTT.

This rearrangement joins TRBV7-2 to TRBJ2-2; D possibly corresponds to TRBD2 (6 bases). Germline values: CDR1 SGHTA, CDR2 FQGNSA. Trimming left V 5 bases short and J 13 bases short, with 20 bases between. The CDR3 is made up of 14 amino acids. The CDR3 coding sequence is TGTGCCAGCAGCCCAGGGACTGGCCATCTATGGCTGTTTTTT. The encoded protein is CASSPGTGHLWLFF.

The rearrangement joins TRBV27 to TRBJ2-1; 7 positions match TRBD1. The CDR3 is 15 amino acids. The junction had 11 bases not matched to a gene; V was cut back by 6 bases and J by 6 bases. Germline V CDR1 and CDR2: MNHEY, SMNVEV (reference sequence). This CDR3 reads CASSLDRRAGNEQFF. CDR3 nucleotides: TGTGCCAGCAGCTTGGACAGGCGGGCGGGCAATGAGCAGTTCTTC.

The sample holds a few counts of this clone. This rearrangement joins TRBV27 to TRBJ2-7; 9 bases line up with TRBD1. V lost 5 bases to trimming and J lost 4 bases; unmatched junction nucleotides: 9. This CDR3 has 15 amino acids. Germline values: CDR1 MNHEY, CDR2 SMNVEV (reference sequence). CDR3 region: CASSIDTGGRYEQYF. The CDR3 DNA reads as TGTGCCAGCAGTATTGACACAGGGGGCAGGTACGAGCAGTACTTC.